Each of the 26 T cell receptor beta chains below was sequenced from the same sample in a study of T-cell reconstitution after alpha-beta-depleted transplantation in children. Unique molecular identifiers tagged the TCRbeta library. TCRdb reprocessed the PCR reads via MiXCR and lists one record per CDR3 protein. This repertoire shows about 110,000 distinct CDR3 sequences, 10% to 13% found once; its top ten account for 8% to 9.5%. The source material was PBMCs from the stem cell graft donor, sampled from the stem cell graft. The receptor source for this set is a human donor who donated a stem cell graft to a child with acute lymphoblastic leukemia.

This clonotype has ten or more counts. The chain combines TRBV7-6 with TRBJ2-5, with D hard to call. The germline V gene encodes CDR1 SGHVS and CDR2 FNYEAQ. V lost 5 bases and J lost 0, with 4 bases in between. This CDR3 spans 12 amino acids. CDR3 DNA: TGTGCCAGCAGCCACCACCAAGAGACCCAGTACTTC. This encodes CASSHHQETQYF.

This clonotype was picked up many times. This rearrangement joins TRBV6-5 to TRBJ2-5, with 10 bases aligning to TRBD1. Looked up from germline, CDR1 is MNHEY and CDR2 is SVGAGI. The V segment lost 4 bases and the J segment 5 bases; nucleotides outside the gene matches: 7. The CDR3 covers 15 residues. CDR3 sequence (DNA): TGTGCCAGCAGTTCGGACAGGGGGGGTACGGAGACCCAGTACTTC. This codes for CASSSDRGGTETQYF.

This clonotype was seen only once. Germline and junction disagree at one end, which may indicate a read error. V gene TRBV12-3 or TRBV12-4 combines with J gene TRBJ2-4; possibly TRBD1 or TRBD2 for D (6 bases each). The CDR3 sequence is 15 residues long. DNA for the CDR3: TGTGCCAACAGTTTAGGAGGGGGGGCCAAAAACATTCAGTACTTC. Protein: CANSLGGGAKNIQYF.

This clonotype was found many times. The rearrangement links TRBV29-1 to TRBJ2-7, with D hard to call. V was pared by 7 bases and J by 2 bases, with 9 bases between. The CDR3 length is 11 residues. The germline V gene encodes CDR1 SQVTM and CDR2 ANQGSEA. The CDR3 coding sequence is TGCAGCGCCTGGACGGCCTACGAGCAGTACTTC. Translating gives CSAWTAYEQYF.

In this sample, this clonotype turned up many times. The V gene is TRBV4-3, the J gene TRBJ2-3, with TRBD2 matching 8 bases. Germline CDR1 LGHNA, CDR2 YSLEER. The CDR3 consists of 16 residues. Trimming at V came to 1 base and at J to 4 bases, leaving 7 bases not matched to a gene. The CDR3 here is CASSQGVAGGPDTQYF. The CDR3 DNA reads as TGCGCCAGCAGCCAAGGGGTTGCGGGGGGCCCAGATACGCAGTATTTT.

The chain is built from TRBV28 and TRBJ2-6; maybe TRBD1 (5 bases). This CDR3 is built from 19 residues. V gave up 6 bases and J gave up 0 bases, with 21 bases separating them. CDR1 and CDR2 (germline): MDHEN, SYDVKM. The chain's CDR3 is CASSRLGVRVDSGANVLTF. The CDR3 region has the DNA TGTGCCAGCAGCCGCTTAGGCGTCAGGGTAGACTCTGGGGCCAACGTCCTGACTTTC. Combining the CDR3 with reference TRBV28 and TRBJ2-6 gives the whole variable domain DVKVTQSSRYLVKRTGEKVFLECVQDMDHENMFWYRQDPGLGLRLIYFSYDVKMKEKGDIPEGYSVSREKKERFSLILESASTNQTSMYLCASSRLGVRVDSGANVLTFGAGSRLTVL.

In its sample, this clonotype was seen many times. This rearrangement joins TRBV27 to TRBJ1-5, with D perhaps matching TRBD1 (5 bases). The germline V and J ends were trimmed by 2 bases and 6 bases, with 14 bases remaining between them. The CDR3 is 15 amino acids. Germline lookup yields CDR1 MNHEY and CDR2 SMNVEV (reference sequence). CDR3 protein: CASSLRGQGGQPQHF. The CDR3 DNA follows: TGTGCCAGCAGTTTAAGGGGCCAGGGAGGTCAGCCCCAGCATTTT.

This clonotype has at least ten counts. The J gene is TRBJ2-5, the V gene TRBV6-2 or TRBV6-3; TRBD2 matches 10 bases. Looked up from germline, CDR1 is MNHEY and CDR2 is SVGEGT. This CDR3 has 17 amino acids. Losses at the gene ends were 6 bases for V and 1 base for J; bases not matched to a gene: 11. As DNA, the CDR3 is TGTGCCAGCAGCCCTCCTGTTAGCGGGGGGTCCCAAGAGACCCAGTACTTC. Amino acids: CASSPPVSGGSQETQYF.

Many counts were recorded for this clonotype. V and J are TRBV7-2 and TRBJ1-4, with D possibly matching TRBD1 (5 bases). CDR3 length: 14 amino acids. The V gene lost 5 bases and the J gene lost 0 bases, with 7 bases spanning the gap. Looked up from germline, CDR1 is SGHTA and CDR2 is FQGNSA. The DNA of the CDR3 is TGTGCCAGCAGCCCGACAGCAACTAATGAAAAACTGTTTTTT. Its protein product is CASSPTATNEKLFF.

This clonotype has ten or more counts. The rearrangement uses TRBV9 and TRBJ2-5; 7 bases line up with TRBD2. Losses at the gene ends were 0 bases for V and 2 bases for J; bases not matched to a gene: 10. Germline V gene lookup returns CDR1 SGDLS and CDR2 YYNGEE. This CDR3 is 17 amino acids long. CDR3 amino acids: CASSVGRRGGRQETQYF. In nucleotides, the CDR3 is TGTGCCAGCAGCGTAGGCCGGAGGGGCGGGAGACAAGAGACCCAGTACTTC.

This clonotype appeared many times. The chain combines TRBV9 with TRBJ1-2; D ambiguous. This CDR3 is built from 14 residues. The V and J ends lost 0 bases and 8 bases respectively, with 14 bases between them. CDR1 is SGDLS, CDR2 YYNGEE, per germline. CDR3 sequence (DNA): TGTGCCAGCAGCGTAGAAGTTACGGGAGGGGGCTACACCTTC. This encodes CASSVEVTGGGYTF.

This clonotype has ten or more counts. The chain couples TRBV5-1 to TRBJ2-1; 7 bases match TRBD1. After removal of 2 bases from V and 2 bases from J, the junction contained 4 bases not matched to a gene. This CDR3 comprises 15 residues. CDR1 is SGHRS, CDR2 YFSETQ, per germline. The CDR3 sequence is CASSLQGPPYNEQFF. As DNA, the CDR3 is TGCGCCAGCAGCTTACAGGGGCCTCCCTACAATGAGCAGTTCTTC.

Many counts were recorded for this clonotype. The rearrangement uses TRBV30 and TRBJ1-6; D ambiguous. From germline, CDR1 is GTSNPN and CDR2 SVGIG (reference sequence). The V gene lost 2 bases and the J gene lost 4 bases, with 6 bases spanning the gap. CDR3 length: 13 residues. The CDR3 DNA reads as TGTGCCTGGAGTTCACAGTATAATTCACCCCTCCACTTT. Residues: CAWSSQYNSPLHF.

This clonotype was observed many times. This rearrangement joins TRBV7-8 to TRBJ2-1; D is unresolved. CDR3 length: 15 residues. Germline V gene sequence: CDR1 SGHVS, CDR2 FQNEAQ. V dropped 0 bases and J dropped 5 bases, with 11 bases sitting between them. CDR3 bases: TGTGCCAGCAGCTTAGCTCCCTCGCCGGACAATGAGCAGTTCTTC. It encodes CASSLAPSPDNEQFF.

This clonotype was seen repeatedly, ten times or more. The V and J genes are TRBV20-1 and TRBJ2-2; no clear D. V lost 3 bases, J lost 0 bases, and 11 bases lay in between. CDR3 size: 15 residues. The germline gives CDR1 DFQATT, CDR2 SNEGSKA (reference sequence). The CDR3 nucleotides read TGCAGTGCTAGGAACTTTCTATCGAACACCGGGGAGCTGTTTTTT. Protein sequence: CSARNFLSNTGELFF.

The gene calls are TRBV10-3 and TRBJ2-3; D remains ambiguous. Trimming cost V 6 bases and J 2 bases, with 9 bases left between them. The germline gives CDR1 ENHRY, CDR2 SYGVKD. This CDR3 is 13 amino acids long. The CDR3 loop reads CAISQALTDTQYF. CDR3 bases: TGTGCCATCAGCCAAGCACTCACAGATACGCAGTATTTT.

In this sample, this clonotype turned up many times. This chain joins TRBV27 and TRBJ2-7, with D maybe TRBD2 (5 bases). This CDR3 has 14 amino acids. Looked up from germline, CDR1 is MNHEY and CDR2 is SMNVEV (reference sequence). V was pared by 2 bases and J by 5 bases, with 13 bases between. DNA for the CDR3: TGTGCCAGCAGTTTAAGGGCCCGGCGGGACGAGCAGTACTTC. As protein: CASSLRARRDEQYF.

There are many counts of this clonotype. The gene calls are TRBV7-9 and TRBJ2-7, with 8 bases matching TRBD2. Germline CDR1 reads SEHNR; CDR2 reads FQNEAQ (reference sequence). V was clipped by 10 bases and J by 7 bases; unmatched bases: 18. This CDR3 comprises 15 residues. CDR3 DNA sequence: TGTGCCACCCCCTCGGAAATAGCGGGGTCTCGGGAGCAGTACTTC. It is translated as CATPSEIAGSREQYF.

The table lists this clonotype with many counts. The V and J genes are TRBV15 and TRBJ2-3, with 10 bases lining up with TRBD2. Germline trimming cut 4 bases from V and 3 bases from J; bases unmatched to any gene: 13. The CDR3 has 18 amino acids. Germline V gene data show CDR1 as LNHNV and CDR2 as YYDKDF (reference sequence). CDR3: CATSKGSDSGGRTDTQYF. CDR3 nucleotide sequence: TGTGCCACCAGCAAGGGTTCGGATAGCGGGGGGCGGACAGATACGCAGTATTTT. Looking up the rest from reference TRBV15 and TRBJ2-3 gives the full variable domain: DAMVIQNPRYQVTQFGKPVTLSCSQTLNHNVMYWYQQKSSQAPKLLFHYYDKDFNNEADTPDNFQSRRPNTSFCFLDIRSPGLGDTAMYLCATSKGSDSGGRTDTQYFGPGTRLTVL.

This clonotype was recorded at least ten times. The chain uses TRBV20-1 and TRBJ1-5; 8 positions agree with TRBD1. The germline gives CDR1 DFQATT, CDR2 SNEGSKA (reference sequence). This CDR3 has 14 residues. Trimming at V came to 3 bases and at J to 4 bases, leaving 5 bases not matched to a gene. The CDR3 here is CSASPRTGNQPQHF. CDR3 nucleotide sequence: TGCAGTGCTAGCCCCCGGACAGGGAATCAGCCCCAGCATTTT.

In its sample, this clonotype was seen many times. The chain recombines TRBV25-1 with TRBJ2-1; 14 bases match TRBD2. Germline values: CDR1 MGHDK, CDR2 SYGVNS. The CDR3 consists of 16 residues. Trimming at V came to 6 bases and at J to 6 bases, leaving 7 bases not matched to a gene. DNA for the CDR3: TGTGCCAGCAGCCGACTAGCGGGAGGGACAATCAATGAGCAGTTCTTC. Amino acid sequence: CASSRLAGGTINEQFF.

This clonotype was counted ten times or more. The genes are TRBV10-3 and TRBJ2-2; TRBD1 is a possible D gene (5 bases). The germline V gene encodes CDR1 ENHRY and CDR2 SYGVKD. The CDR3 has 14 residues. The V and J ends lost 2 bases and 4 bases respectively, with 8 bases between them. The CDR3 sequence is CAISEEQVTGELFF. In DNA, the CDR3 is TGTGCCATCAGTGAGGAACAGGTCACCGGGGAGCTGTTTTTT.

This clonotype came up many times. The chain carries TRBV20-1 and TRBJ2-1; TRBD2 matches at 12 bases. The length of the CDR3 is 15 residues. From germline, CDR1 is DFQATT and CDR2 SNEGSKA (reference sequence). With V trimmed by 3 bases and J by 9 bases, 9 bases remained unmatched. The CDR3 region is CSARLTSGSLAEQFF. CDR3 bases: TGCAGTGCTAGGTTGACTAGCGGGAGTTTGGCTGAGCAGTTCTTC.

This clonotype was found many times. This chain's CDR3 is CASSQDPLTSTDTQYF. The CDR3 DNA sequence: TGCGCCAGCAGCCAAGATCCCCTGACCAGCACAGATACGCAGTATTTT. The V and J genes are TRBV4-3 and TRBJ2-3; D gene ambiguous. The CDR3 runs 16 residues. The germline gives CDR1 LGHNA, CDR2 YSLEER. Trimming removed 0 bases at V and 0 bases at J, with 10 bases between.

This clonotype has ten or more counts. The genes are TRBV10-3 and TRBJ1-6; no reliable D call. The V gene's germline CDR1 is ENHRY and CDR2 SYGVKD. The CDR3 extends over 17 amino acids. Trimming removed 10 bases at V and 0 bases at J, with 19 bases between. CDR3 residues: CATSGTSSSSYNSPLHF. Written as DNA, the CDR3 is TGTGCCACTTCGGGCACGAGTTCAAGCTCCTATAATTCACCCCTCCACTTT.

This clonotype was seen ten or more times. The rearrangement links TRBV7-9 to TRBJ2-4, with D hard to call. Germline CDR1 and CDR2: SEHNR and FQNEAQ (reference sequence). CDR3 length: 12 amino acids. V lost 1 base to trimming and J lost 14 bases, with 12 bases between them. CDR3 sequence reads: CASSLVSDFEYF. In DNA, the CDR3 is TGTGCCAGCAGCTTAGTGAGTGATTTTGAGTACTTC.